This entry is about one TCR beta chain. Generated by immunoSEQ multiplex PCR, the TCRdb table keeps only in-frame clones and is missing some. The sample has roughly 16,000 clones, around 81% seen once. CDR3 length: 13 amino acids. V lost 5 bases and J 9 bases, leaving 14 bases between the germline ends. Looked up from germline, CDR1 is MDHEN and CDR2 is SYDVKM. The data were taken from a study of ipilimumab plus nivolumab after autologous stem cell transplantation. Background on the study: The DLBCL group included primary refractory and relapsed cases.

The rearrangement uses TRBV28 and TRBJ1-5, with D uncertain. The origin of this receptor is a male donor with diffuse large B-cell lymphoma. The sequencing used PBMCs, collected in a trial of ipilimumab plus nivolumab as post-transplant consolidation. CDR3 amino acids: CASSADGPRPQHF. Here the CDR3 DNA reads TGTGCCAGCAGTGCTGACGGGCCTAGGCCCCAGCATTTT.